Below, one TCR beta chain is given with its context. Its antigen is not known. Looked up from germline, CDR1 is DFQATT and CDR2 is SNEGSKA (reference sequence). Trimming removed 7 bases from V and 2 bases from J, with 9 bases in between. CDR3 size: 11 residues. These data originate in a study of T cells in localized non-small cell lung cancer. The repertoire was sequenced with immunoSEQ multiplex PCR; TCRdb's copy has only in-frame clones and lacks some. The sample has over 25,000 clones; around three quarters are singletons. Study-wide findings and caveats: The greatest T cell clonality was found in uninvolved adjacent lung (higher than in tumor). Longer survival (overall) was linked to higher T cell density in blood. The study detected a median approximately 50 of the top 100 tumor clones in adjacent lung.

The origin of this receptor is a male donor at least 60 years old with stage III squamous cell lung carcinoma. The starting material was peripheral blood, obtained before any cancer treatment. The V and J genes are TRBV20-1 and TRBJ2-7; possibly TRBD1 for D (5 bases). The CDR3, as DNA: TGCAGTGTGGGGCCCACCTACGAGCAGTACTTC. Amino acids: CSVGPTYEQYF.